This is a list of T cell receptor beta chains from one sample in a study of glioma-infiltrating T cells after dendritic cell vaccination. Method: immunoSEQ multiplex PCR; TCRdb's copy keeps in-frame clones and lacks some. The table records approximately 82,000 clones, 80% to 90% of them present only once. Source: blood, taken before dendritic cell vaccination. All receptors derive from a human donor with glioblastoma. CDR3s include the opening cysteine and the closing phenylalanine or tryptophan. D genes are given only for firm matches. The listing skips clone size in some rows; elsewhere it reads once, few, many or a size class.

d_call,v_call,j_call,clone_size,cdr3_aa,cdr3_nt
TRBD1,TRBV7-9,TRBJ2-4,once,CASSPGQGQNIQYF,TGTGCCAGCAGCCCGGGACAGGGCCAAAACATTCAGTACTTC
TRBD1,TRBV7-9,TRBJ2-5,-,CASSFRGRETQYF,TGTGCCAGCAGCTTCAGGGGGCGAGAGACCCAGTACTTC
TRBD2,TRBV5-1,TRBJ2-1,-,CASSLATGRNEQFF,TGCGCCAGCAGCTTGGCCACCGGGAGGAATGAGCAGTTCTTC
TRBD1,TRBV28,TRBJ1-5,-,CASSGTGGTKPQHF,TGTGCCAGCAGTGGGACAGGCGGAACCAAGCCCCAGCATTTT
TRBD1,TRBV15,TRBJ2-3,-,CATSGGQGLSDTQYF,TGTGCCACCAGTGGGGGACAGGGGCTGTCAGATACGCAGTATTTT
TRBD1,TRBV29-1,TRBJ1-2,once,CSVGRDRPTGGYTF,TGCAGCGTTGGCCGGGACAGGCCAACGGGGGGCTACACCTTC
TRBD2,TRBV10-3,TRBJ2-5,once,CAIRAGLAGGPEGETQYF,TGTGCCATCAGGGCGGGACTAGCGGGGGGCCCTGAGGGAGAGACCCAGTACTTC
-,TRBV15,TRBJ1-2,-,CATMNLGTGNYGYTF,TGTGCCACCATGAACCTTGGAACAGGGAACTATGGCTACACCTTC
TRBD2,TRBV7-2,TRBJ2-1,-,CASSLQRGGINEQFF,TGTGCCAGCAGCTTACAGCGGGGGGGCATAAATGAGCAGTTCTTC
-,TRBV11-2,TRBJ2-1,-,CASSFPVVNEQFF,TGTGCCAGCAGCTTTCCGGTTGTCAATGAGCAGTTCTTC
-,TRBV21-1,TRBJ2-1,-,CASSKAGANEQFF,TGTGCCAGCAGCAAGGCAGGGGCCAATGAGCAGTTCTTC
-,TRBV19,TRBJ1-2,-,CASSIDRRQGNGYTF,TGTGCCAGTAGTATAGATAGGAGGCAGGGGAACGGCTACACCTTC
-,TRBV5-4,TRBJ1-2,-,CASSLDGGYNYGYTF,TGTGCCAGCAGCTTGGATGGAGGGTACAACTATGGCTACACCTTC
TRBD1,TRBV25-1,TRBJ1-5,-,CASSAGTGPVRHF,TGTGCCAGCAGCGCCGGGACAGGGCCTGTCCGGCATTTT
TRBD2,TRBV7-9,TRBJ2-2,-,CASSTTSGSNTGELFF,TGTGCCAGCAGCACCACTAGCGGGTCGAACACCGGGGAGCTGTTTTTT